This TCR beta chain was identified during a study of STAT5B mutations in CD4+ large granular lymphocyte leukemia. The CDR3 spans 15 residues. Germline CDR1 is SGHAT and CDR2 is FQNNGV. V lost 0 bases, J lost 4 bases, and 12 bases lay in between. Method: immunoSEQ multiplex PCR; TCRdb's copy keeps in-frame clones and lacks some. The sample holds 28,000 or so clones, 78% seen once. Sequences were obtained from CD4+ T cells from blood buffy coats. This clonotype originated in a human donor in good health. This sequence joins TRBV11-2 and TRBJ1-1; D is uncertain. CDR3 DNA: TGTGCCAGCAGCTTAGATTTGCGGGGTTTCACTGAAGCTTTCTTT. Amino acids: CASSLDLRGFTEAFF.